The 14 T cell receptor beta chains given below trace back to one sample, sequenced in a study of regulatory T cells in long-lasting Graves disease. Arm-PCR of CDR3 regions and iRepertoire HTBI primers were the basis on which TCR beta libraries were built. Using its own MiXCR run on the multiplex PCR reads, TCRdb lists one record per CDR3 protein. The sample has 310,000 or so distinct CDR3 sequences, roughly a fifth seen once. The time point: persistent/refractory GD, antithyroid drugs over 5 years with positive TRAb. From PBMCs, RNA was extracted and then used to make the TCR library. Sequences were derived from peripheral blood mononuclear cells (PBMCs), sampled when the disease was refractory, from a patient treated with antithyroid drugs. These receptors all come from a female donor with Graves disease.

This rearrangement joins TRBV20-1 to TRBJ1-3, with D uncertain. CDR1 DFQATT and CDR2 SNEGSKA come from the germline V gene (reference sequence). The CDR3 loop spans 13 amino acids. The V end was cut by 5 bases, the J end by 0 bases, with 8 bases between. This chain's CDR3 is CSAAPSSGNTIYF. The CDR3 nucleotides are TGCAGTGCTGCACCCAGCTCTGGAAACACCATATATTTT.

This clonotype was seen only a few times. The chain recombines TRBV2 with TRBJ1-6, with 8 bases aligning to TRBD1. The V gene end was trimmed by 4 bases and the J gene end by 6 bases; junction bases not matched to a gene: 2. CDR3 length: 14 amino acids. Germline CDR1 SNHLY, CDR2 FYNNEI. CDR3 sequence (DNA): TGTGCCAGCAGTGCCGACAGGGGTAATTCACCCCTCCACTTT. Translated: CASSADRGNSPLHF.

This clonotype was recorded at least ten times. The J gene is TRBJ2-5, the V gene TRBV28; 9 nucleotides agree with TRBD1. CDR1 and CDR2 from the germline V gene are MDHEN and SYDVKM. Trimming took 6 bases from V and 6 from J; bases not matched to a gene: 5. The CDR3 spans 13 residues. The DNA for the CDR3 is TGTGCCAGCAGGGGGACAGGGCGACAGACCCAGTACTTC. Translated: CASRGTGRQTQYF.

The genes are TRBV4-3 and TRBJ1-2; 9 nucleotides line up with TRBD1. The germline V gene encodes CDR1 LGHNA and CDR2 YSLEER. V shed 1 base, J shed 8 bases, and the junction held 2 bases outside the gene matches. The CDR3 is made up of 13 amino acids. The chain's CDR3 is CASSQGTGGGYTF. In nucleotides, the CDR3 is TGCGCCAGCAGCCAAGGTACAGGGGGCGGCTACACCTTC.

V and J are TRBV19 and TRBJ2-2, with 14 nucleotides matching TRBD2. J gave up 1 base and V 4 bases, and 8 bases lay outside the gene matches. Germline assignment: CDR1 LNHDA and CDR2 SQIVND (reference sequence). This CDR3 contains 19 residues. The CDR3 protein is CASSRSGLAGGRNTGELFF. The DNA for the CDR3 is TGTGCCAGTAGTAGATCAGGACTAGCGGGAGGCCGGAACACCGGGGAGCTGTTTTTT.

This clonotype was detected only once. Given a much more abundant clone one base away, this may be a read error. The CDR3 sequence is CASSRDYGLAGEEETQYF. The CDR3 DNA reads TGTGCCAGCAGCCGAGACTACGGCCTAGCGGGAGAGGAGGAGACCCAGTACTTC. The gene calls are TRBV3-1 and TRBJ2-5; 10 positions agree with TRBD2. This CDR3 is 18 amino acids long. V trimming: 4 bases; J trimming: 5 bases; junction bases outside the gene matches: 16. Germline V gene sequence: CDR1 LGHDT, CDR2 YNNKEL (reference sequence).

This clonotype was seen many times. The chain has TRBV2 and TRBJ2-7; D may be TRBD1 (6 bases). V was cut by 0 bases and J by 2 bases, with 11 bases left in between. The germline CDR1 and CDR2 sequences are SNHLY and FYNNEI. CDR3 length equals 15 residues. CDR3 sequence (DNA): TGTGCCAGCAGTGAAGCGGGGGCGGGCACCTACGAGCAGTACTTC. Protein product: CASSEAGAGTYEQYF.

This clonotype was found a few times. The chain is built from TRBV7-4 and TRBJ1-2; tentatively, D is TRBD1 (5 bases). CDR1 SGHVT and CDR2 SQSDAQ come from the germline V gene. This CDR3 comprises 19 residues. V shed 6 bases and J shed 3 bases, with 29 bases lying between them. CDR3 coding DNA: TGTGCCAGCAGTCTTCGCCGGCCGGGACCGACGGGGGTGGACTATGGCTACACCTTC. Encoded protein: CASSLRRPGPTGVDYGYTF. The variable domain in full, with the rest retrieved from reference TRBV7-4 and TRBJ1-2, is GAGVSQSPRYKVAKRGRDVALRCDSISGHVTLYWYRQTLGQGSEVLTYSQSDAQRDKSGRPSGRFSAERPERSVSTLKIQRTEQGDSAVYLCASSLRRPGPTGVDYGYTFGSGTRLTVV.

This clonotype showed up many times. V and J are TRBV28 and TRBJ1-1, with TRBD1 matching over 7 bases. Looked up from germline, CDR1 is MDHEN and CDR2 is SYDVKM. With 6 bases clipped from V and 11 bases from J, the junction kept 15 bases outside the gene matches. The CDR3 has 14 amino acids. For the CDR3, the DNA is TGTGCCAGCAGCTTGGGTCCCCCGCAGGGGGAGGCTTTCTTT. Translating it yields CASSLGPPQGEAFF.

Worth noting for this clonotype: Given a much more abundant clone one base away, this may be a read error. The rearrangement links TRBV12-3 or TRBV12-4 to TRBJ2-5; 7 nucleotides line up with TRBD1. Near its end, the DNA agrees better with TRBJ2-7, so the J call may be wrong. CDR3 length equals 14 residues. CDR3 coding DNA: TGTACCAGCAGTTTAGACAGGGTGGCCTACGAGCAGTACTTC. It codes for CTSSLDRVAYEQYF.

In its sample, this clonotype was seen many times. Germline is not matched at one junction end, which may reflect a read error. V and J are TRBV7-2 and TRBJ2-2; TRBD1 matches at 7 bases. Looked up from germline, CDR1 is SGHTA and CDR2 is FQGNSA. The CDR3 has 16 residues. As DNA, the CDR3 is TGTGCAAGCAGCCAGTCGAACAGGGGAAACACCGGGGAGCTGTTTTTT. The encoded protein is CASSQSNRGNTGELFF.

This clonotype has just a few counts. The junction shows a germline mismatch at one end, possibly a read error. V gene TRBV9 combines with J gene TRBJ2-5, with D unclear. Germline V gives CDR1 SGDLS, CDR2 YYNGEE. The CDR3 has 13 amino acids. The CDR3 nucleotides read TGCGCCAGCAGGTCCAGTGGCCAAGAGACCCAGTACTTC. Its translation is CASRSSGQETQYF. Full variable domain (outside the CDR3, taken from reference TRBV9 and TRBJ2-5): DSGVTQTPKHLITATGQRVTLRCSPRSGDLSVYWYQQSLDQGLQFLIQYYNGEERAKGNILERFSAQQFPDLHSELNLSSLELGDSALYFCASRSSGQETQYFGPGTRLLVL.

This clonotype was counted a single time. The rearrangement links TRBV27 to TRBJ2-5; 8 bases fit TRBD1. Germline trimming cut 5 bases from V and 5 bases from J; bases unmatched to any gene: 7. This CDR3 contains 14 residues. Germline V gives CDR1 MNHEY, CDR2 SMNVEV (reference sequence). The CDR3 loop reads CASSLRGQGETQYF. CDR3 nucleotides: TGTGCCAGCAGTCTCAGGGGGCAGGGGGAGACCCAGTACTTC.

This rearrangement joins TRBV7-9 to TRBJ2-7, with D possibly matching TRBD1 (5 bases). The CDR3 runs to 14 residues. The germline V gene has CDR1 SEHNR and CDR2 FQNEAQ (reference sequence). V lost 1 base to trimming and J lost 6 bases, with 13 bases between them. The CDR3 coding sequence is TGTGCCAGCAGCTTAGGTGGTCAGGGAATCGAGCAGTACTTC. This encodes CASSLGGQGIEQYF. The whole variable domain, filled in from reference TRBV7-9 and TRBJ2-7, reads DTGVSQNPRHKITKRGQNVTFRCDPISEHNRLYWYRQTLGQGPEFLTYFQNEAQLEKSRLLSDRFSAERPKGSFSTLEIQRTEQGDSAMYLCASSLGGQGIEQYFGPGTRLTVT.